The T cell receptor (beta chain) under discussion was sequenced for a study of blood T cell repertoires in COVID-19. Recovery among Cohort 3 donors was established by two negative PCRs, clearance, or symptom resolution. V dropped 5 bases and J dropped 3 bases, with 19 bases sitting between them. CDR1 and CDR2 from the germline V gene are SGHVS and FQNEAQ. The CDR3 sequence is 16 residues long. In the original workflow: Nucleated cell number was recorded as an estimate derived from reference gene primer amplification. The data were produced by immunoSEQ multiplex PCR, yet TCRdb's version contains in-frame clones alone and is incomplete. The D gene and trimming were derived from the DNA, and the V and J assignments and clone size from that table. The sample records roughly 400,000 clones, over 85% being singletons.

The origin of this receptor is a woman aged 25 to 39 who had recovered from COVID-19. The chain combines TRBV7-8 with TRBJ1-2; D is perhaps TRBD1 (6 bases). Input material: PBMCs or T cells enriched from blood (not recorded which). CDR3 sequence: CASSTFTGSRDYGYTF. CDR3 bases: TGTGCCAGCAGCACCTTTACAGGGTCCAGGGACTATGGCTACACCTTC.